Below, 23 T cell receptor beta chains from the same sample are listed, as sequenced in a study of CXCR3-negative and CXCR3-positive naive CD8 T cells. In preparing the TRB cDNA libraries, 5' RACE with UMI labels was used. Using the 5' RACE reads, TCRdb records one entry per CDR3 protein without DNA. The record lists 150,000 or so distinct CDR3 sequences, of which the ten most abundant hold nearly 0.5%. Input material: naive CXCR3- CD8+ T cells from blood. Regarding subset: CD45RO-CCR7+CD27+CD95- naive CD8+ T cells lacking CXCR3 (TNR3-). The receptors were sampled from a human donor in good health. Some clones in this sample may be carry-over from other donors' samples.

The V and J genes are TRBV20-1 and TRBJ1-1. Germline CDR1 reads DFQATT; CDR2 reads SNEGSKA (reference sequence). The CDR3 has 15 residues. CDR3 amino acids: CSASGVKSRNTEAFF.

This chain connects TRBV4-1 to TRBJ2-1; TCRdb reports TRBD1, a call that lacks DNA to check it against. The germline CDR1 and CDR2 sequences are MGHRA and YSYEKL. The CDR3 is 14 residues long. The CDR3 reads CASSQDGTYNEQFF.

V is TRBV11-2 and J is TRBJ1-4; TCRdb calls TRBD1, which cannot be checked without DNA. Germline CDR1 SGHAT, CDR2 FQNNGV. The CDR3 runs to 18 residues. Here the CDR3 reads CASSLGTGGRSTNEKLFF.

This chain uses TRBV29-1 with TRBJ2-1; TCRdb calls TRBD2, which cannot be checked without DNA. Germline CDR1 is SQVTM and CDR2 is ANQGSEA. The CDR3 spans 15 residues. Here the CDR3 reads CSVLGLAGAYNEQFF.

The chain uses TRBV4-2 and TRBJ2-7; the TCRdb D gene call, TRBD1, has no DNA to confirm it. CDR3 length: 16 residues. Germline V gene lookup returns CDR1 LGHNA and CDR2 YNFKEQ. This CDR3 is CASSPNARQGADEQYF.

The rearrangement uses TRBV14 and TRBJ2-3; TCRdb lists TRBD1, though no DNA is available to test this call. This CDR3 region has 17 residues. Germline V gives CDR1 SGHDN, CDR2 FVKESK. CDR3 loop: CASSQNSRRPKTDTQYF.

The rearrangement joins TRBV7-9 to TRBJ2-7. The CDR3 length is 11 residues. The germline V gene encodes CDR1 SEHNR and CDR2 FQNEAQ (reference sequence). CDR3 in amino acids: CASSRWNEQYF.

The rearrangement uses TRBV20-1 and TRBJ1-2. The CDR3 is made up of 15 amino acids. Germline V lookup: CDR1 DFQATT, CDR2 SNEGSKA (reference sequence). The CDR3 spells CSARPPLDSNYGYTF.

The chain has TRBV2 and TRBJ2-1; TCRdb reports TRBD1, a call that lacks DNA to check it against. The CDR3 is 13 residues long. The germline CDR1 and CDR2 sequences are SNHLY and FYNNEI. CDR3 sequence reads: CASSRDRGNEQFF.

The chain employs TRBV7-9 and TRBJ2-3; the TCRdb D gene call, TRBD1, has no DNA to confirm it. Per the germline V gene, CDR1 is SEHNR and CDR2 is FQNEAQ (reference sequence). The CDR3 spans 15 residues. The CDR3 spells CASSPLSVPTDTQYF.

V gene TRBV29-1 combines with J gene TRBJ2-3; the TCRdb D gene call, TRBD1, has no DNA to confirm it. The CDR3 covers 16 residues. Germline CDR1 SQVTM, CDR2 ANQGSEA. The CDR3 spells CSVEDQLGQSTDTQYF.

This chain links TRBV29-1 with TRBJ1-2. This CDR3 comprises 15 residues. CDR1 is SQVTM, CDR2 ANQGSEA, per germline. The CDR3 sequence is CSVEGWVEANYGYTF.

CDR3 sequence: CASKYLAGGYNEQFF. The chain links TRBV12-3 or TRBV12-4 to TRBJ2-1; the TCRdb D gene call, TRBD2, has no DNA to confirm it. The CDR3 totals 15 residues.

V is TRBV15 and J is TRBJ2-7; the D call of TRBD1 rests on TCRdb alone, since no DNA is present to check it. Germline CDR1 and CDR2: LNHNV and YYDKDF (reference sequence). The CDR3 loop spans 16 amino acids. The CDR3 loop is CATSRDLGVSSYEQYF.

This chain joins TRBV11-2 and TRBJ2-1; lacking DNA, the TRBD2 call made by TCRdb goes unchecked. Germline V gene sequence: CDR1 SGHAT, CDR2 FQNNGV. The CDR3 has 14 residues. The CDR3 reads CTSSLQREFYEQFF.

The rearrangement uses TRBV6-5 and TRBJ1-1; TCRdb reports TRBD1, a call that lacks DNA to check it against. The CDR3 is made up of 16 amino acids. Germline loops: CDR1 MNHEY, CDR2 SVGAGI. The CDR3 protein is CASSSPTGWLNTEAFF.

The V and J genes are TRBV7-9 and TRBJ2-7; TCRdb returns TRBD1, unconfirmable since there is no DNA. CDR1 and CDR2 (germline): SEHNR, FQNEAQ (reference sequence). The CDR3 is 18 residues long. This chain's CDR3 is CASSLGVSAGDPSYEQYF.

This chain connects TRBV11-2 to TRBJ2-5; the TCRdb call, TRBD2, lacks DNA for checking. The CDR3 loop spans 15 amino acids. CDR1 and CDR2 from the germline V gene are SGHAT and FQNNGV. The CDR3 sequence is CASSLERAQQETQYF.

The chain employs TRBV19 and TRBJ2-7; the D call from TCRdb, TRBD1, cannot be confirmed without DNA. The CDR3 runs 13 residues. Germline CDR1 is LNHDA and CDR2 is SQIVND (reference sequence). CDR3: CASSTGQGDEQYF.

The J gene is TRBJ2-1, the V gene TRBV12-3 or TRBV12-4; no DNA is available, so the TRBD1 call from TCRdb remains unchecked. The CDR3 runs to 15 residues. CDR3 residues: CASSPRQGNYNEQFF.

The V call is TRBV12-3 or TRBV12-4, the J call TRBJ2-3; the D call from TCRdb, TRBD1, cannot be confirmed without DNA. The CDR3 extends over 16 amino acids. The chain's CDR3 is CASSPPGGPYTDTQYF.

The chain recombines TRBV28 with TRBJ2-1; the TCRdb call, TRBD1, lacks DNA for checking. This CDR3 comprises 15 residues. CDR1 and CDR2 from the germline V gene are MDHEN and SYDVKM. CDR3 sequence: CASRIETGNHNEQFF.

CDR3 loop: CASSPFRTGETYEQYF. The chain links TRBV7-2 to TRBJ2-7; lacking DNA, the TRBD1 call made by TCRdb goes unchecked. Looked up from germline, CDR1 is SGHTA and CDR2 is FQGNSA. This CDR3 is built from 16 residues.